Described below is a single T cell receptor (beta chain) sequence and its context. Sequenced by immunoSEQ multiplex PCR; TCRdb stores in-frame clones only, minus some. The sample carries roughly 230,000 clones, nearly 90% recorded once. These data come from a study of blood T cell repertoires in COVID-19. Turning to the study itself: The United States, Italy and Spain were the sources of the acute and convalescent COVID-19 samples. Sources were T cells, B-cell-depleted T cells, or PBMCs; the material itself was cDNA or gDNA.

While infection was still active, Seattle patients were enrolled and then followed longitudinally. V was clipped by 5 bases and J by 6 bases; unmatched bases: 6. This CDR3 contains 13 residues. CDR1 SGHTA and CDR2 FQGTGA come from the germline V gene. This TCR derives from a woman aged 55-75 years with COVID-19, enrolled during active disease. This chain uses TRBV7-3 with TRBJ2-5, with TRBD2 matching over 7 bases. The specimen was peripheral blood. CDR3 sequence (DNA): TGTGCCAGCAGCACCGGACTAGAGAAGACCCAGTACTTC. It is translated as CASSTGLEKTQYF.